The clone carrying this TCR beta chain has a handful of counts. The source of the sample is a study of low-dose radiotherapy and immunotherapy resistance in tumors. In germline, CDR1 is MDHEN, CDR2 SYDVKM. The V end lost 3 bases, the J end lost 9 bases, and 13 bases lay between the germline ends. The CDR3 totals 13 residues. TRAV- and TRBV-specific primers, spanning alpha and beta chains, primed first-strand cDNA. A constant-region primer paired with the V-primer adapter amplified TCRs over approximately 18 PCR cycles. TCRdb fed the reads into MiXCR, producing one record per CDR3 protein. The data hold about 64,000 distinct CDR3 sequences, with 26% observed a single time. This sample's time point: before trial treatment.

The chain combines TRBV28 with TRBJ2-3, with D possibly being TRBD1 or TRBD2 (6 bases each). This receptor was taken from a male donor with rectosigmoid adenocarcinoma. Sequences were derived from PBMCs, sampled before treatment. The CDR3 DNA follows: TGTGCCAGCAGTTTGTGGCAAGGGGGGACGCAGTATTTT. Translation: CASSLWQGGTQYF.